This T cell receptor (beta chain) was documented in a study of T cell repertoires in cytomegalovirus infection. The overall study: Both CMV infection and a matching HLA type were indicated by public TCR beta signatures.

Study-level results: Within the response measured ex vivo, HLA-C-restricted CMV-specific TCR beta clonotypes were dominant. People with CMV and the relevant HLA were identified by cumulative public TCR beta family frequency.

A note on this clonotype: No antigen is known for it.

Using its own MiXCR run on the reads, TCRdb lists one record per CDR3 protein. Of 100,000 or so distinct CDR3 sequences listed, more than 20% were seen once; the top ten hold 39%. Germline CDR1 DFQATT, CDR2 SNEGSKA (reference sequence). Trimming took 0 bases from V and 9 from J, leaving 6 bases between them. The CDR3 consists of 11 residues. The rearrangement uses TRBV20-1 and TRBJ2-1; D is perhaps TRBD1 (5 bases). The source is a human donor in good health (CMV status not recorded). Some clones in this sample may be carry-over from other donors' samples. Material for sequencing was CD8+ T cells from PBMCs. The CDR3 spells CSARDRGEQFF. The CDR3 bases are TGCAGTGCTAGAGATAGGGGTGAGCAGTTCTTC.